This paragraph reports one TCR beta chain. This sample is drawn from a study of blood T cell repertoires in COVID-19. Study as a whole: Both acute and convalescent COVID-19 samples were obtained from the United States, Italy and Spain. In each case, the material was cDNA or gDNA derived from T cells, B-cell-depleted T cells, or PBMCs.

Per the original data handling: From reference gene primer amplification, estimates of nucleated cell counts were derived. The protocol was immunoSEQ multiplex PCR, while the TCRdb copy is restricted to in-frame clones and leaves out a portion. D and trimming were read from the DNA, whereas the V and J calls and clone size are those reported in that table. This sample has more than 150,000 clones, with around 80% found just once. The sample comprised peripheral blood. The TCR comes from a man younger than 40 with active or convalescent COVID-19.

In nucleotides, the CDR3 is TGTGCCAGCAGTTTATTACTAGCGGGAGGAAGCCACGAGCAGTACTTC. Its translation is CASSLLLAGGSHEQYF. V usage is TRBV27 and J usage is TRBJ2-7; 12 bases align to TRBD2. Germline values: CDR1 MNHEY, CDR2 SMNVEV (reference sequence). With V trimmed by 1 base and J by 5 bases, 6 bases remained unmatched. The CDR3 extends over 16 amino acids.